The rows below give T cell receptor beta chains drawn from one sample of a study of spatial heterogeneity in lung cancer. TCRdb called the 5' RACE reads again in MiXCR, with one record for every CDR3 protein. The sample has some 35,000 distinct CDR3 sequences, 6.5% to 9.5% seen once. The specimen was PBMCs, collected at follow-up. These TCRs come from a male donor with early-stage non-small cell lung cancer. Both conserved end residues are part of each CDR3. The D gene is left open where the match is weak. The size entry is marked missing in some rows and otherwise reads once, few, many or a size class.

CASSLGRDVFEAFF TGTGCCAGCAGCTTGGGCAGGGATGTGTTTGAAGCTTTCTTT TRBJ1-1 TRBV7-9 14 - many
CASEEGAHNSPLHF TGTGCCAGTGAAGAAGGGGCCCATAATTCACCCCTCCACTTT TRBJ1-6 TRBV11-2 14 - many
CASSPSPNEQFF TGTGCCAGCAGCCCTAGCCCCAATGAGCAGTTCTTC TRBJ2-1 TRBV7-3 12 - many
CASSYTFSEGATYEQYF TGTGCCAGCAGTTACACTTTCTCGGAGGGCGCTACCTACGAGCAGTACTTC TRBJ2-7 TRBV6-6 17 - -
CASRGGGQYNEQFF TGTGCCAGCAGAGGGGGGGGGCAATACAATGAGCAGTTCTTC TRBJ2-1 TRBV6-2/TRBV6-3 14 - few
CAISEMSMGDDEKLFF TGTGCCATCAGTGAGATGAGTATGGGGGACGATGAAAAACTGTTTTTT TRBJ1-4 TRBV10-3 16 - -
CASGRQSGNTIYF TGTGCCAGCGGTAGACAGTCTGGAAACACCATATATTTT TRBJ1-3 TRBV6-5 13 - many
CASRLSGTKDPYEQYF TGTGCCAGCAGACTCTCCGGGACTAAGGACCCCTACGAGCAGTACTTC TRBJ2-7 TRBV27 16 TRBD2 few
CASSQGPANYGYTF TGTGCCAGCAGCCAAGGGCCAGCTAACTATGGCTACACCTTC TRBJ1-2 TRBV16 14 - many
CASSPTPMNTEAFF TGCGCCAGCAGCCCCACCCCAATGAACACTGAAGCTTTCTTT TRBJ1-1 TRBV5-1 14 - many
CASSEGGQETQYF TGTGCCAGTAGCGAGGGTGGGCAAGAGACCCAGTACTTC TRBJ2-5 TRBV19 13 - many
CASSTLEDRADYEQYF TGTGCCAGCAGCACCCTCGAGGACAGGGCAGATTACGAGCAGTACTTC TRBJ2-7 TRBV7-3 16 TRBD1 medium-sized
CASSPSGALNTEAFF TGTGCCAGCAGCCCTAGTGGAGCCCTGAACACTGAAGCTTTCTTT TRBJ1-1 TRBV11-2 15 - many
CASSFSPSIPRSNTGELFF TGCGCCAGCAGCTTCTCCCCTTCAATCCCTCGGTCGAACACCGGGGAGCTGTTTTTT TRBJ2-2 TRBV5-1 19 - -
CASSLAQRPSYEQYF TGTGCCAGCAGCTTAGCCCAGCGCCCTTCCTACGAGCAGTACTTC TRBJ2-7 TRBV7-9 15 - many
CASSSGPTNTGELFF TGCGCCAGCAGCTCAGGGCCTACGAACACCGGGGAGCTGTTTTTT TRBJ2-2 TRBV5-1 15 - many
CASSPKGQMPYEQYF TGTGCCAGCAGCCCGAAGGGCCAAATGCCCTACGAGCAGTACTTC TRBJ2-7 TRBV7-9 15 - many
CASSPQSGGNEQFF TGTGCCAGCTCACCGCAAAGCGGGGGGAATGAGCAGTTCTTC TRBJ2-1 TRBV18 14 TRBD2 -
CASSPSSRSGGTEAFF TGTGCCAGCTCACCATCGAGTAGGTCAGGGGGCACTGAAGCTTTCTTT TRBJ1-1 TRBV18 16 TRBD1 many
CASSLSVIRGRENTEAFF TGTGCCAGCAGCCTATCAGTGATCCGGGGCAGGGAAAACACTGAAGCTTTCTTT TRBJ1-1 TRBV7-8 18 - many
CASSAVDNSPLHF TGTGCCAGCAGTGCCGTCGACAATTCACCCCTCCACTTT TRBJ1-6 TRBV12-3/TRBV12-4 13 - many
CASSRLTDAYTEAFF TGTGCCAGCAGTCGATTGACAGACGCCTACACTGAAGCTTTCTTT TRBJ1-1 TRBV12-3/TRBV12-4 15 - few
CASRGDLNTEAFF TGTGCCAGCAGAGGGGATCTGAACACTGAAGCTTTCTTT TRBJ1-1 TRBV2 13 - many
CASSLRGDRAGNTIYF TGTGCCAGCAGTTTAAGAGGGGACAGGGCTGGAAACACCATATATTTT TRBJ1-3 TRBV6-6 16 TRBD1 many
CASSSPLVGARGYTF TGTGCCAGCAGCTCACCACTCGTGGGGGCGAGGGGCTACACCTTC TRBJ1-2 TRBV7-2 15 - many
CASRPGTSGGYEQYF TGTGCCAGCAGACCCGGGACTAGCGGGGGCTACGAGCAGTACTTC TRBJ2-7 TRBV7-8 15 TRBD2 many
CASSHNSPPTNEKLFF TGCGCCAGCAGCCATAACAGCCCACCAACTAATGAAAAACTGTTTTTT TRBJ1-4 TRBV5-1 16 - few
CASSPRAGEHTGELFF TGTGCCAGCAGCCCGAGAGCGGGGGAACACACCGGGGAGCTGTTTTTT TRBJ2-2 TRBV7-8 16 TRBD2 many
CASSLAHLAPNEQFF TGTGCCAGCAGCTTAGCCCACCTCGCCCCTAATGAGCAGTTCTTC TRBJ2-1 TRBV7-3 15 - many
CASSVTLDRTPGNTIYF TGTGCCAGCAGTGTTACCCTCGACAGGACACCTGGAAACACCATATATTTT TRBJ1-3 TRBV2 17 - many
CASSLAQGGYYGYTF TGTGCCAGCAGCTTAGCGCAGGGGGGCTACTATGGCTACACCTTC TRBJ1-2 TRBV13 15 TRBD1 many
CASSARVGTQGEQFF TGCGCCAGCAGCGCCAGGGTGGGGACGCAAGGTGAGCAGTTCTTC TRBJ2-1 TRBV5-1 15 - many
CSAQTAYNEQFF TGCAGTGCTCAGACAGCCTACAATGAGCAGTTCTTC TRBJ2-1 TRBV20-1 12 - many
CASSISGGAWNEQFF TGTGCCAGCAGCATTAGCGGGGGGGCCTGGAATGAGCAGTTCTTC TRBJ2-1 TRBV7-9 15 TRBD2 many
CSAFIRWDGYTF TGCAGCGCCTTTATCCGTTGGGATGGCTACACCTTC TRBJ1-2 TRBV29-1 12 - many
CASSLWGVSFYEQYF TGTGCCAGCAGTTTATGGGGGGTCTCCTTCTACGAGCAGTACTTC TRBJ2-7 TRBV12-3/TRBV12-4 15 - many
CASSLGVNSEAFF TGTGCCAGCAGCTTAGGGGTGAACTCTGAAGCTTTCTTT TRBJ1-1 TRBV7-2 13 - -
CASSVVSLRAYGYTF TGTGCCAGCAGCGTAGTGTCCTTGAGGGCCTATGGCTACACCTTC TRBJ1-2 TRBV9 15 - many
CASSLSLAGVSSTQYF TGCGCCAGCAGCTTATCACTAGCGGGGGTTTCCTCTACGCAGTATTTT TRBJ2-3 TRBV5-1 16 TRBD2 many
CASSSRRLSYEQYF TGTGCCAGCAGTTCCCGGCGCCTCTCCTACGAGCAGTACTTC TRBJ2-7 TRBV6-5 14 - -
CAAGRLAYNEQFF TGTGCGGCGGGGCGCTTGGCCTACAATGAGCAGTTCTTC TRBJ2-1 TRBV30 13 - many
CASSPLTEAFF TGTGCCAGCAGCCCCCTTACTGAAGCTTTCTTT TRBJ1-1 TRBV7-3 11 - many
CASSVTGGSGSPLHF TGTGCCAGCAGTGTGACAGGGGGTAGTGGTTCACCCCTCCACTTT TRBJ1-6 TRBV27 15 TRBD1 few
CASSLGGKGNEKLFF TGTGCCAGCAGCTTAGGGGGGAAAGGCAATGAAAAACTGTTTTTT TRBJ1-4 TRBV7-9 15 - many
CASSAQGMGGYTF TGTGCCAGCAGCGCACAGGGTATGGGTGGCTACACCTTC TRBJ1-2 TRBV7-8 13 - many
CASSYTGANYGYTF TGTGCCAGCAGTTACACTGGGGCGAACTATGGCTACACCTTC TRBJ1-2 TRBV6-5 14 - few
CASSWGGGQSATNEKLFF TGTGCCAGCAGCTGGGGGGGTGGCCAGAGTGCAACTAATGAAAAACTGTTTTTT TRBJ1-4 TRBV5-4 18 - many
CASRLDLGVTQYF TGTGCCAGCAGACTGGACCTCGGGGTGACCCAGTACTTC TRBJ2-5 TRBV6-5 13 - many
CSVEGLGINPEAFF TGCAGCGTTGAAGGATTGGGAATTAACCCTGAAGCTTTCTTT TRBJ1-1 TRBV29-1 14 - -
CASSSTPGTYNEQFF TGTGCCAGCAGCAGTACCCCGGGAACCTACAATGAGCAGTTCTTC TRBJ2-1 TRBV12-3/TRBV12-4 15 - many
CASSVPTGDYGYTF TGTGCCAGCAGTGTTCCGACAGGGGACTATGGCTACACCTTC TRBJ1-2 TRBV2 14 TRBD1 many
CAAEEGTSGYEQYF TGTGCAGCTGAGGAAGGGACTAGCGGCTACGAGCAGTACTTC TRBJ2-7 TRBV7-9 14 TRBD2 once
CSAGRGTDTQYF TGCAGCGCTGGGCGGGGGACGGATACGCAGTATTTT TRBJ2-3 TRBV29-1 12 TRBD2 many
CATSETGFGGANVLTF TGTGCCACCAGCGAAACAGGTTTTGGTGGGGCCAACGTCCTGACTTTC TRBJ2-6 TRBV15 16 - medium-sized
CASSLAGVGTEAFF TGTGCCAGCAGCTTAGCCGGGGTCGGCACTGAAGCTTTCTTT TRBJ1-1 TRBV11-3 14 - many
CASSLFSGEGAFF TGTGCCAGCAGTTTATTCTCCGGTGAGGGAGCTTTCTTT TRBJ1-1 TRBV12-3/TRBV12-4 13 - few